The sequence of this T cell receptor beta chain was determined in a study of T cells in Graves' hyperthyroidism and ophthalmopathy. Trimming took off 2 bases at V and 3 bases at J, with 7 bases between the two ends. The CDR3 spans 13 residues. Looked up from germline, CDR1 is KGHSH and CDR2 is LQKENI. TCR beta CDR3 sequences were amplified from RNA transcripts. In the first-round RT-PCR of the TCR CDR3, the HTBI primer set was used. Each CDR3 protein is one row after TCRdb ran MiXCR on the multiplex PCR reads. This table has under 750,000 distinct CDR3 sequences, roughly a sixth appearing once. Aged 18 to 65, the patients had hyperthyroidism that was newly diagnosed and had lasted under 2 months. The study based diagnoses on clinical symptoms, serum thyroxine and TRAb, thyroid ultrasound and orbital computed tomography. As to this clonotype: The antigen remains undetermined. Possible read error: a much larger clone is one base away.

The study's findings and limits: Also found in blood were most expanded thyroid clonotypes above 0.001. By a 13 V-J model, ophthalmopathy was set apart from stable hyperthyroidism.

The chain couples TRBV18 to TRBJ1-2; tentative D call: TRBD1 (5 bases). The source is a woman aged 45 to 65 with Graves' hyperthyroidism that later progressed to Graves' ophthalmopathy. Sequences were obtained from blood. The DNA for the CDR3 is TGTGCCAGCTCACCAGAGACAGACTATGGCTACACCTTC. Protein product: CASSPETDYGYTF.